Listed below are T cell receptor beta chains from one sample, sequenced in a study of T cell responses to AZD1222 COVID-19 vaccine. The method was immunoSEQ multiplex PCR; TCRdb's version includes in-frame clones alone and lacks a portion of them. The sample includes 100,000 to 120,000 clones, 81% of them seen just once. Sequenced here: peripheral blood, sampled on day 0 of AZD1222 vaccination. These receptors came from an adult in good health. Each CDR3 is given with its conserved first and last residue. Fields, in order: clone size, J gene, D gene, V gene, CDR3 DNA, CDR3 protein. The D gene is left open where the match is weak. A clone size is listed for some rows: how often the clone was seen (once, few, many), or a class if it is expanded.

clone size: -
J gene: TRBJ2-6
D gene: -
V gene: TRBV28
CDR3 DNA: TGTGCCAGCACGACTGGGGGCACGGCTGGGGCCAACGTCCTGACTTTC
CDR3 protein: CASTTGGTAGANVLTF

clone size: -
J gene: TRBJ2-7
D gene: -
V gene: TRBV11-2
CDR3 DNA: TGTGCCAGCAGCTTAGATTTGTTTGGGGAGCAGTACTTC
CDR3 protein: CASSLDLFGEQYF

clone size: once
J gene: TRBJ1-1
D gene: TRBD1
V gene: TRBV7-6
CDR3 DNA: TGTGCCAGCAGCGCCTATCGACAGGGCATGAACACTGAAGCTTTCTTT
CDR3 protein: CASSAYRQGMNTEAFF

clone size: -
J gene: TRBJ1-2
D gene: -
V gene: TRBV5-8
CDR3 DNA: TGTGCCAGCAGCCCCCGGGGTGTGTATGGCTACACCTTC
CDR3 protein: CASSPRGVYGYTF

clone size: -
J gene: TRBJ2-7
D gene: TRBD2
V gene: TRBV6-2/TRBV6-3
CDR3 DNA: TGTGCCAGCAGCCCACGGCTAGCGGACGAGCAGTACTTC
CDR3 protein: CASSPRLADEQYF

clone size: once
J gene: TRBJ2-7
D gene: -
V gene: TRBV12-3/TRBV12-4
CDR3 DNA: TGTGCCAGTAGTGGCACCGTAGTGGGGGAGCAGTACTTC
CDR3 protein: CASSGTVVGEQYF

clone size: -
J gene: TRBJ2-5
D gene: -
V gene: TRBV5-4
CDR3 DNA: TGTGCCAGCAGCTACCCATCAACTCAAGAGACCCAGTACTTC
CDR3 protein: CASSYPSTQETQYF

clone size: -
J gene: TRBJ2-7
D gene: -
V gene: TRBV10-1
CDR3 DNA: TGCGCCAGCAGAGAGGACAGCCAGACCTACGAGCAGTACTTC
CDR3 protein: CASREDSQTYEQYF

clone size: -
J gene: TRBJ2-2
D gene: -
V gene: TRBV5-4
CDR3 DNA: TGTGCCAGCAGCTTGTTTCAACTAAACACCGGGGAGCTGTTTTTT
CDR3 protein: CASSLFQLNTGELFF

clone size: -
J gene: TRBJ2-7
D gene: -
V gene: TRBV4-3
CDR3 DNA: TGCGCCAGCAGCCAAGGTTCAGGGACTTACGAGCAGTACTTC
CDR3 protein: CASSQGSGTYEQYF

clone size: -
J gene: TRBJ1-5
D gene: TRBD1
V gene: TRBV6-2/TRBV6-3
CDR3 DNA: TGTGCCAGCAGTTACCGGGACAGGGGGCGCCCCGTGGGCAATCAGCCCCAGCATTTT
CDR3 protein: CASSYRDRGRPVGNQPQHF

clone size: -
J gene: TRBJ2-5
D gene: TRBD2
V gene: TRBV4-1
CDR3 DNA: TGCGCCAGCAGCGTTAGTAGGGGCGGGGGGCAAGAGACCCAGTACTTC
CDR3 protein: CASSVSRGGGQETQYF

clone size: few
J gene: TRBJ2-5
D gene: -
V gene: TRBV15
CDR3 DNA: TGTGCCACCAGCCGGGCAGACCAAGAGACCCAGTACTTC
CDR3 protein: CATSRADQETQYF

clone size: -
J gene: TRBJ2-5
D gene: TRBD2
V gene: TRBV9
CDR3 DNA: TGTGCCAGCAGCGTGGGGACTAGCGGGAGCAGGGAGACCCAGTACTTC
CDR3 protein: CASSVGTSGSRETQYF

clone size: -
J gene: TRBJ2-3
D gene: TRBD2
V gene: TRBV5-1
CDR3 DNA: TGCGCCAGCAGCTTGGCCAATAGTGGCGGGAGGGCCCGTCCAGATACGCAGTATTTT
CDR3 protein: CASSLANSGGRARPDTQYF

clone size: -
J gene: TRBJ2-1
D gene: TRBD2
V gene: TRBV6-5
CDR3 DNA: TGTGCCAGCAGCTCGACTAGCGGGGGTGGCAATGAGCAGTTCTTC
CDR3 protein: CASSSTSGGGNEQFF

clone size: -
J gene: TRBJ2-5
D gene: TRBD2
V gene: TRBV5-4
CDR3 DNA: TGTGCCAGCAGCTTGGGTGCTAGCGGGGGGGAGAAGACCCAGTACTTC
CDR3 protein: CASSLGASGGEKTQYF

clone size: few
J gene: TRBJ2-7
D gene: -
V gene: TRBV21-1
CDR3 DNA: TGTGCCAGCAGCCTAAAGGGGCTAGCGGGGACCTACGAGCAGTACTTC
CDR3 protein: CASSLKGLAGTYEQYF

clone size: -
J gene: TRBJ2-7
D gene: TRBD2
V gene: TRBV6-6
CDR3 DNA: TGTGCCAGCAGTCAATACCTAGCGGGATCCCAATACGAGCAGTACTTC
CDR3 protein: CASSQYLAGSQYEQYF

clone size: once
J gene: TRBJ2-6
D gene: TRBD1
V gene: TRBV7-3
CDR3 DNA: TGTGCCAGCAGCTTAGCCCCTACAGGGGGAATGGCCAACGTCCTGACTTTC
CDR3 protein: CASSLAPTGGMANVLTF

clone size: -
J gene: TRBJ2-7
D gene: -
V gene: TRBV30
CDR3 DNA: TGTGCCTGGAGTATAACGACCTACGAGCAGTACTTC
CDR3 protein: CAWSITTYEQYF

clone size: -
J gene: TRBJ2-7
D gene: -
V gene: TRBV21-1
CDR3 DNA: TGTGCCAGCAGCCCCCATCCACAGAGATCCTACGAGCAGTACTTC
CDR3 protein: CASSPHPQRSYEQYF

clone size: few
J gene: TRBJ2-7
D gene: -
V gene: TRBV27
CDR3 DNA: TGTGCCAGCAGTTCTGACTTTAAGCAGTACTTC
CDR3 protein: CASSSDFKQYF

clone size: -
J gene: TRBJ1-1
D gene: -
V gene: TRBV28
CDR3 DNA: TGTGCCAGCAGTTCCTCCTCGGGACGGGGGGCTTTCTTT
CDR3 protein: CASSSSSGRGAFF

clone size: -
J gene: TRBJ1-6
D gene: -
V gene: TRBV28
CDR3 DNA: TGTGCCAGCAGTTTAATGGAACGAAATAATTCACCCCTCCACTTT
CDR3 protein: CASSLMERNNSPLHF

clone size: -
J gene: TRBJ1-1
D gene: -
V gene: TRBV6-5
CDR3 DNA: TGTGCCAGCAGTCGAACATTGAACACTGAAGCTTTCTTT
CDR3 protein: CASSRTLNTEAFF

clone size: -
J gene: TRBJ2-2
D gene: TRBD2
V gene: TRBV5-1
CDR3 DNA: TGCGCCAGCAGCTTGGGCTCTAGCGGGGGGAACACCGGGGAGCTGTTTTTT
CDR3 protein: CASSLGSSGGNTGELFF

clone size: -
J gene: TRBJ2-7
D gene: TRBD2
V gene: TRBV5-4
CDR3 DNA: TGTGCCAGCAGCTTTGGGGCGGGACTAGCGGGAAACGAGCAGTACTTC
CDR3 protein: CASSFGAGLAGNEQYF

clone size: -
J gene: TRBJ2-5
D gene: -
V gene: TRBV5-1
CDR3 DNA: TGCGCCAGCAGCCGGGACGCCCAAGAGACCCAGTACTTC
CDR3 protein: CASSRDAQETQYF

clone size: -
J gene: TRBJ1-1
D gene: -
V gene: TRBV30
CDR3 DNA: TGTGCCTTTTCGTTTTCCGCGAACACTGAAGCTTTCTTT
CDR3 protein: CAFSFSANTEAFF

clone size: -
J gene: TRBJ1-1
D gene: TRBD1
V gene: TRBV7-2
CDR3 DNA: TGTGCCAGCAGCTTAGATGTTTCACAGGGGGGCACTGAAGCTTTCTTT
CDR3 protein: CASSLDVSQGGTEAFF

clone size: -
J gene: TRBJ2-5
D gene: TRBD2
V gene: TRBV7-9
CDR3 DNA: TGTGCCAGCAGCCAAGGGTTACTAGCGGGCGCACAAGAGACCCAGTACTTC
CDR3 protein: CASSQGLLAGAQETQYF

clone size: -
J gene: TRBJ2-3
D gene: TRBD2
V gene: TRBV7-9
CDR3 DNA: TGTGCCAGCAGCTCTAAATGGAGGGTAGCGGGGACCACAGATACGCAGTATTTT
CDR3 protein: CASSSKWRVAGTTDTQYF

clone size: few
J gene: TRBJ1-4
D gene: -
V gene: TRBV6-5
CDR3 DNA: TGTGCCAGCAGCGTCTCCGGGACATTGGCTGAAAAACTGTTTTTT
CDR3 protein: CASSVSGTLAEKLFF

clone size: -
J gene: TRBJ1-2
D gene: -
V gene: TRBV4-1
CDR3 DNA: TGCGCCAGCAGCCAAGAGGGAGGGGGATATGGCTACACCTTC
CDR3 protein: CASSQEGGGYGYTF

clone size: -
J gene: TRBJ1-5
D gene: -
V gene: TRBV19
CDR3 DNA: TGTGCCAGTAATAAGGATAGCAATCAGCCCCAGCATTTT
CDR3 protein: CASNKDSNQPQHF